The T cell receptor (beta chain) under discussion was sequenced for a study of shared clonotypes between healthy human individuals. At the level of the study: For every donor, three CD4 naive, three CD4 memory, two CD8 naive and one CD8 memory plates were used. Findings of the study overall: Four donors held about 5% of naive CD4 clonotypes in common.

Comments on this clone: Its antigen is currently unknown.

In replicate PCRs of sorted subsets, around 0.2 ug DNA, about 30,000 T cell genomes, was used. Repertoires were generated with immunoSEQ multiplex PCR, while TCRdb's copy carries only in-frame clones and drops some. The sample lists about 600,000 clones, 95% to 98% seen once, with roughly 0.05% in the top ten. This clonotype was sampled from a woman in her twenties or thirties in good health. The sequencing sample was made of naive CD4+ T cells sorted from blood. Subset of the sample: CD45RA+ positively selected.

The CDR3 protein is CASSSPRRGAYEQYF. The CDR3 DNA is TGTGCCAGCAGTAGCCCCCGCCGGGGCGCCTACGAGCAGTACTTC. The chain joins TRBV28 to TRBJ2-7, with D perhaps matching TRBD1 or TRBD2 (5 bases each). Germline V gene lookup returns CDR1 MDHEN and CDR2 SYDVKM. The CDR3 consists of 15 residues. V was trimmed by 5 bases and J by 2 bases, leaving 16 bases between them.